This T cell receptor (beta chain) stems from a study of blood T cell repertoires in COVID-19. CDR1 SGDLS and CDR2 YYNGEE come from the germline V gene. Trimming cost V 0 bases and J 7 bases, with 14 bases left between them. The CDR3 extends over 15 amino acids. Sequenced by immunoSEQ multiplex PCR; TCRdb stores in-frame clones only, minus some. The table has 75,000 to 95,000 clones, just under 85% seen once. The rearrangement links TRBV9 to TRBJ2-1; a weak D match, TRBD2 (6 bases). The sequencing sample was made of peripheral blood. The receptor comes from a man aged 45-65 years with acute or convalescent COVID-19. CDR3 protein: CASSVAPLGGNEQFF. The DNA for the CDR3 is TGTGCCAGCAGCGTAGCCCCCTTAGGAGGGAATGAGCAGTTCTTC.